The clone carrying this T cell receptor (beta chain) was recorded at least ten times. Its antigen is undetermined. Researchers tagged individual cDNA molecules with unique molecular identifiers. TCRdb independently ran MiXCR on the 5' RACE reads; one entry per CDR3 protein. The sample holds 21,000 or so distinct CDR3 sequences, roughly 5% seen once. The CDR3 runs 17 residues. Deletions cut 2 bases from V and 0 bases from J, with 11 bases between. Germline V gene data show CDR1 as SNHLY and CDR2 as FYNNEI. The data derive from a study of early T cells in non-severe SARS-CoV-2 infection. The overall study: Chains were not paired, and sequencing was done on bulk RNA from unsorted whole blood.

Findings and limits, study-wide: The matching step, a VDJdb search, favored anti-spike CD8 responses and missed private and CD4 specificities.

The rearrangement joins TRBV2 to TRBJ1-6, with a possible D match to TRBD1 (5 bases). This clonotype originated in an adult who was a healthcare worker with PCR-confirmed SARS-CoV-2 infection or an uninfected control (not recorded which). The sample taken for sequencing was whole blood. The CDR3: CASSESGPSSYNSPLHF. As DNA, the CDR3 is TGTGCCAGCAGTGAATCGGGACCAAGCTCCTATAATTCACCCCTCCACTTT.